Below, 15 T cell receptor beta chains from the same sample are listed, as sequenced in a study of T cell responses to AZD1222 COVID-19 vaccine. Repertoires were generated with immunoSEQ multiplex PCR, while TCRdb's copy carries only in-frame clones and drops some. The sample records about 130,000 clones, over 75% being singletons. The material sequenced was peripheral blood, taken on day 0 of AZD1222 vaccination. Every receptor here comes from an adult in good health.

The CDR3 coding sequence is TGTGCCAGCAGCCAAGTGGGGGGCGGGACAGGGGCTTTCTTT. Its translation: CASSQVGGGTGAFF. This chain connects TRBV4-2 to TRBJ1-1, with TRBD1 identical over 9 bases. V was clipped by 1 base and J by 11 bases; unmatched bases: 8. Germline V gene lookup returns CDR1 LGHNA and CDR2 YNFKEQ. This CDR3 is 14 amino acids long.

This clone showed up just once. The V call is TRBV19, the J call TRBJ2-7, with D perhaps matching TRBD1 (6 bases). Looked up from germline, CDR1 is LNHDA and CDR2 is SQIVND (reference sequence). The CDR3 has 15 residues. V was trimmed by 5 bases and J by 0 bases, leaving 14 bases between them. CDR3: CASSRSTGNSYEQYF. DNA for the CDR3: TGTGCCAGTAGTCGATCTACAGGGAACTCCTACGAGCAGTACTTC. Using reference TRBV19 and TRBJ2-7 for the parts outside the CDR3, the full variable domain is DGGITQSPKYLFRKEGQNVTLSCEQNLNHDAMYWYRQDPGQGLRLIYYSQIVNDFQKGDIAEGYSVSREKKESFPLTVTSAQKNPTAFYLCASSRSTGNSYEQYFGPGTRLTVT.

This chain joins TRBV4-2 and TRBJ2-1; TRBD2 matches 14 bases. The CDR3 has 19 residues. V lost 3 bases to trimming and J lost 4 bases; unmatched junction nucleotides: 11. Germline-derived CDR1 and CDR2 are LGHNA and YNFKEQ. The CDR3 DNA follows: TGTGCCAGCAGCCACCCGACTAGCGGGAGGGCCCGGGGTTACAATGAGCAGTTCTTC. It yields the protein CASSHPTSGRARGYNEQFF.

There are a few counts of this clone. The gene calls are TRBV9 and TRBJ2-3; 8 positions agree with TRBD1. With 3 bases clipped from V and 3 bases from J, the junction kept 6 bases outside the gene matches. This CDR3 comprises 15 residues. Germline V gene lookup returns CDR1 SGDLS and CDR2 YYNGEE. CDR3 in amino acids: CASSARTGRTDTQYF. The CDR3 region has the DNA TGTGCCAGCAGCGCAAGGACAGGGAGAACAGATACGCAGTATTTT.

V usage is TRBV28 and J usage is TRBJ1-2, with D possibly matching TRBD1 (5 bases). CDR1 MDHEN and CDR2 SYDVKM come from the germline V gene. V was trimmed by 3 bases and J by 5 bases, leaving 13 bases between them. The CDR3 totals 14 residues. CDR3 protein: CASSFGQGRYGYTF. The CDR3 DNA is TGTGCCAGCAGTTTCGGTCAGGGACGGTATGGCTACACCTTC.

The V call is TRBV3-1 (or the pseudogene TRBV3-2), the J call TRBJ1-1; 7 nucleotides align to TRBD1. This CDR3 is built from 14 residues. Losses at the gene ends were 1 base for V and 1 base for J; bases not matched to a gene: 0. The germline CDR1 and CDR2 sequences are LGHDT and YNNKEL (reference sequence). The CDR3 DNA reads TGTGCCAGCAGCCAAGGACAGGGGAACACTGAAGCTTTCTTT. Residues: CASSQGQGNTEAFF.

In this sample, this clone turned up a few times. V and J are TRBV21-1 and TRBJ2-2; TRBD1, the table's D call, lacks a check against the DNA. TRBV21-1 is deemed a pseudogene. The CDR3 contains 19 residues. CDR3 residues: CASSKLTLGAADNTGELFF. Here the CDR3 DNA reads TGTGCCAGCAGCAAATTGACCCTTGGGGCGGCCGATAACACCGGGGAGCTGTTTTTT.

The CDR3 sequence: CASSQDGFSSYEQYF. CDR3 sequence (DNA): TGTGCCAGCAGCCAAGATGGGTTCAGCTCCTACGAGCAGTACTTC. The rearrangement uses TRBV4-2 and TRBJ2-7; D is uncertain. The V gene's germline CDR1 is LGHNA and CDR2 YNFKEQ. The CDR3 sequence is 15 residues long. Trimming left V 0 bases short and J 0 bases short, with 9 bases between.

The V and J genes are TRBV11-1 and TRBJ2-7, with TRBD1 matching over 7 bases. Trimming removed 2 bases from V and 3 bases from J; junction bases left unmatched: 7. The length of the CDR3 is 15 residues. Per germline, CDR1 SGHAT and CDR2 FQDESV (reference sequence). CDR3 DNA: TGTGCCAGCAGCTTATTATCTGGACAGGTCTACGAGCAGTACTTC. This codes for CASSLLSGQVYEQYF.

The genes are TRBV19 and TRBJ2-1; 7 nucleotides align to TRBD2. CDR1 is LNHDA and CDR2 is SQIVND in the germline V gene (reference sequence). The CDR3 runs 14 residues. Trimming removed 5 bases from V and 8 bases from J; junction bases left unmatched: 9. The CDR3 loop is CASSSGLVIDEQFF. In nucleotides, the CDR3 is TGTGCCAGTAGTTCCGGACTAGTCATAGATGAGCAGTTCTTC.

The rearrangement links TRBV11-3 to TRBJ2-1; 7 bases are a match to TRBD1. Germline V gene sequence: CDR1 SGHNT, CDR2 YENEEA. J lost 4 bases, V lost 6 bases, and 9 bases had no gene match. The CDR3 is made up of 15 amino acids. CDR3 nucleotide sequence: TGTGCCAGCAGACAACCGGGACAGCTATACAATGAGCAGTTCTTC. Amino acids: CASRQPGQLYNEQFF.

This rearrangement joins TRBV2 to TRBJ1-2, with 7 bases lining up with TRBD1. This CDR3 contains 14 residues. The germline V gene has CDR1 SNHLY and CDR2 FYNNEI. V dropped 9 bases and J dropped 7; count of bases not matched to a gene: 14. DNA of the CDR3: TGTGCCAGTGATCGGGAACAGGGGACGAGTGGCTACACCTTC. As protein: CASDREQGTSGYTF.

This chain uses TRBV29-1 with TRBJ2-1, with D tentatively TRBD1 or TRBD2 (6 bases each). The CDR3 is made up of 17 amino acids. Trimming removed 0 bases from V and 6 bases from J, with 21 bases in between. Germline CDR1 and CDR2: SQVTM and ANQGSEA. In DNA form, the CDR3 reads TGCAGCGTTGAAGATCGAAGTTCCGGGGGCAGGATCAATGAGCAGTTCTTC. Its protein is CSVEDRSSGGRINEQFF.

This rearrangement joins TRBV7-9 to TRBJ2-7, with D perhaps matching TRBD1 or TRBD2 (6 bases each). The CDR3 is 15 amino acids. The germline gives CDR1 SEHNR, CDR2 FQNEAQ (reference sequence). Trimming left V 5 bases short and J 5 bases short, with 19 bases between. The CDR3 nucleotides read TGTGCCAGCAGCCCCCGACAAGGGGGGCTCAACGAGCAGTACTTC. As protein: CASSPRQGGLNEQYF.

This rearrangement joins TRBV7-2 to TRBJ2-5, with D perhaps assigned TRBD1 or TRBD2 (5 bases each). The CDR3 has 13 amino acids. Germline V CDR1 and CDR2: SGHTA, FQGNSA. V lost 5 bases, J lost 5 bases, and 12 bases lay in between. In DNA, the CDR3 is TGTGCCAGCAGCCCCCCGGGACGGGAGACCCAGTACTTC. Amino acid sequence: CASSPPGRETQYF.